Listed below are T cell receptor beta chains from one sample, sequenced in a study of shared clonotypes between healthy human individuals. Assay: immunoSEQ multiplex PCR; the TCRdb copy retains only in-frame clones and omits some. The repertoire holds 2 million to 2.5 million clones, with around 95% as singletons. Sequencing used naive CD4+ T cells sorted from blood. The receptors come from a man aged 18 to 35 in good health. Each CDR3 is given with its conserved first and last residue. D genes are given only for firm matches. Clone size is given for some rows only: seen once, a few or many times, or a class if the clone is expanded.

V gene	D gene	clone size	J gene	CDR3 protein	CDR3 DNA
TRBV2	.	.	TRBJ2-3	CASSEWGSKRDTQYF	TGTGCCAGCAGTGAATGGGGCAGCAAACGAGATACGCAGTATTTT
TRBV5-1	TRBD1	.	TRBJ2-1	CASSLAGQTYNEQFF	TGCGCCAGCAGCTTGGCGGGACAGACTTACAATGAGCAGTTCTTC
TRBV6-1	TRBD2	.	TRBJ2-1	CASSGDYSYNEQFF	TGTGCCAGCAGCGGGGACTACTCCTACAATGAGCAGTTCTTC
TRBV2	TRBD1	.	TRBJ1-2	CASRATGTPRGYTF	TGTGCCAGCAGGGCGACAGGGACCCCCAGAGGCTACACCTTC
TRBV6-5	.	.	TRBJ2-6	CASSPGTAGANVLTF	TGTGCCAGCAGTCCAGGGACGGCTGGGGCCAACGTCCTGACTTTC
TRBV2	TRBD1	few	TRBJ1-1	CASRGQPNTEAFF	TGTGCCAGCAGGGGACAGCCGAACACTGAAGCTTTCTTT
TRBV5-1	.	.	TRBJ2-1	CASSPETSSYNEQFF	TGCGCCAGCAGCCCCGAGACGAGCTCCTACAATGAGCAGTTCTTC
TRBV10-3	.	.	TRBJ1-6	CAISESVGSSPLHF	TGTGCCATCAGTGAGTCGGTCGGGAGTTCACCCCTCCACTTT
TRBV5-1	TRBD1	.	TRBJ1-1	CASSWDREGYTEAFF	TGCGCCAGCAGCTGGGACAGGGAGGGGTACACTGAAGCTTTCTTT
TRBV9	TRBD1	few	TRBJ1-6	CASSAGQGAGRSPLHF	TGTGCCAGCAGCGCGGGACAGGGGGCGGGTCGATCACCCCTCCACTTT
TRBV28	.	once	TRBJ1-2	CASTISPWQVGYTF	TGTGCCAGCACCATTTCCCCGTGGCAAGTAGGCTACACCTTC
TRBV4-2	TRBD1	.	TRBJ1-2	CASSQLKQRVRQGETGGYTF	TGTGCCAGCAGCCAATTGAAACAAAGGGTCCGGCAGGGGGAAACGGGTGGCTACACCTTC
TRBV19	.	.	TRBJ2-7	CASSIRSGTIYEQYF	TGTGCCAGTAGTATACGCAGCGGCACGATCTACGAGCAGTACTTC
TRBV14	.	.	TRBJ1-1	CASTLNLGTEAFF	TGTGCCAGCACCCTCAACCTCGGGACTGAAGCTTTCTTT
TRBV18	.	.	TRBJ2-5	CASSLTGGETQYF	TGTGCCAGCTCACTAACCGGTGGCGAGACCCAGTACTTC
TRBV5-4	.	.	TRBJ2-5	CASSLQAPGAQYF	TGTGCCAGCAGCTTGCAAGCCCCGGGGGCCCAGTACTTC
TRBV2	TRBD1	.	TRBJ2-7	CASSEATGGSYEQYF	TGTGCCAGCAGTGAAGCGACAGGGGGTTCCTACGAGCAGTACTTC
TRBV6-5	.	.	TRBJ1-6	CASSSPNSPLHF	TGTGCCAGCAGTTCTCCTAATTCACCCCTCCACTTT
TRBV28	.	.	TRBJ1-3	CASSSLLTGNTIYF	TGTGCCAGCAGTTCCCTTCTGACAGGAAACACCATATATTTT
TRBV28	.	.	TRBJ1-5	CASSLLKEGSNQPQHF	TGTGCCAGCAGTTTACTAAAGGAGGGGAGCAATCAGCCCCAGCATTTT
TRBV6-6	TRBD1	.	TRBJ1-4	CASSRSGTANEKLFF	TGTGCCAGCAGCAGATCCGGGACAGCAAATGAAAAACTGTTTTTT
TRBV6-5	.	.	TRBJ2-1	CASSYSSLASDEQFF	TGTGCCAGCAGTTACTCGTCGCTAGCTTCGGATGAGCAGTTCTTC
TRBV6-4	TRBD2	.	TRBJ2-7	CASSDSIGRNYEQYF	TGTGCCAGCAGTGACTCAATCGGGAGGAACTACGAGCAGTACTTC
TRBV20-1	.	.	TRBJ1-5	CSANANQPQHF	TGCAGTGCTAACGCTAATCAGCCCCAGCATTTT
TRBV7-6	.	.	TRBJ2-2	CASSLVRERELFF	TGTGCCAGCAGCTTAGTTAGGGAAAGGGAGCTGTTTTTT
TRBV25-1	TRBD1	.	TRBJ1-1	CASSASTGKAEAFF	TGTGCCAGCAGTGCTTCGACAGGGAAGGCTGAAGCTTTCTTT
TRBV11-2	TRBD2	.	TRBJ2-5	CASSLIVTSGRRETQYF	TGTGCCAGCAGCTTAATAGTGACTAGCGGGAGGAGGGAGACCCAGTACTTC
TRBV2	TRBD2	.	TRBJ2-7	CASRTTSGAYEQYF	TGTGCCAGCAGAACGACTAGCGGGGCCTACGAGCAGTACTTC
TRBV5-4	.	once	TRBJ2-1	CASSPGSVNEQFF	TGTGCCAGCAGCCCCGGGAGTGTGAATGAGCAGTTCTTC
TRBV27	TRBD2	.	TRBJ2-7	CASSWGGNYEQYF	TGTGCCAGCAGTTGGGGGGGGAACTACGAGCAGTACTTC
TRBV10-3	.	.	TRBJ2-7	CATEGGREQYF	TGTGCCACCGAGGGTGGCCGCGAGCAGTACTTC
TRBV27	.	.	TRBJ1-1	CASSSRRAGNTEAFF	TGTGCCAGCAGTTCCCGTCGGGCGGGGAACACTGAAGCTTTCTTT
TRBV6-1	.	once	TRBJ1-1	CATRRATEAFF	TGTGCCACCCGGAGGGCCACTGAAGCTTTCTTT
TRBV7-2	.	.	TRBJ2-2	CASQLRGTGELFF	TGTGCCAGCCAATTACGCGGCACCGGGGAGCTGTTTTTT
TRBV7-9	.	.	TRBJ1-2	CASSPAGGRSRYGYTF	TGTGCCAGCAGCCCAGCGGGCGGCAGGTCTCGATATGGCTACACCTTC
TRBV7-6	TRBD1	.	TRBJ2-2	CASSYRGFAGELFF	TGTGCCAGCAGCTACAGGGGGTTTGCCGGGGAGCTGTTTTTT
TRBV7-2	.	.	TRBJ2-1	CASSLSFGTPTYNEQFF	TGTGCCAGCAGCTTATCATTCGGGACTCCAACCTACAATGAGCAGTTCTTC
TRBV2	.	.	TRBJ2-3	CASSRGFTDTQYF	TGTGCCAGCAGCCGGGGGTTCACAGATACGCAGTATTTT
TRBV19	TRBD1	.	TRBJ2-7	CASSDRGASYEQYF	TGTGCCAGTAGTGACAGGGGGGCCTCCTACGAGCAGTACTTC
TRBV5-1	.	.	TRBJ1-2	CASSWAPRRDYGYTF	TGCGCCAGCAGCTGGGCCCCACGAAGGGACTATGGCTACACCTTC
TRBV6-5	.	once	TRBJ2-2	CASSSPAGELFF	TGTGCCAGCAGCTCCCCTGCGGGGGAGCTGTTTTTT
TRBV5-1	.	.	TRBJ2-3	CASSLRAGGTDTQYF	TGCGCCAGCAGCTTGCGGGCAGGGGGGACAGATACGCAGTATTTT
TRBV5-1	.	.	TRBJ1-3	CASTWDGSSGNTIYF	TGCGCCAGCACTTGGGACGGGTCCTCTGGAAACACCATATATTTT
TRBV18	.	.	TRBJ1-5	CASSPRGIGGNQPQHF	TGTGCCAGCTCACCACGGGGAATTGGGGGCAATCAGCCCCAGCATTTT
TRBV27	TRBD1	.	TRBJ1-1	CASSPPGQGQFEAFF	TGTGCCAGCAGTCCACCGGGACAGGGTCAATTTGAAGCTTTCTTT
TRBV30	TRBD1	.	TRBJ2-3	CAWRQGATDTQYF	TGTGCCTGGCGACAGGGGGCAACAGATACGCAGTATTTT
TRBV2	TRBD1	once	TRBJ2-2	CASSRQGVTGELFF	TGTGCCAGCAGCCGACAGGGAGTCACCGGGGAGCTGTTTTTT
TRBV7-9	.	.	TRBJ1-2	CASSGPPLDGGGYTF	TGTGCCAGCAGCGGGCCGCCATTGGACGGCGGTGGCTACACCTTC
TRBV7-2	TRBD1	.	TRBJ1-1	CASSFTGGNTEAFF	TGTGCCAGCAGTTTTACAGGGGGAAACACTGAAGCTTTCTTT
TRBV19	.	.	TRBJ1-5	CASSIEGNSNQPQHF	TGTGCCAGTAGTATAGAAGGGAATAGCAATCAGCCCCAGCATTTT
TRBV18	TRBD1	.	TRBJ1-5	CASSPWTGGAGDQPQHF	TGTGCCAGCTCACCCTGGACAGGGGGCGCGGGGGATCAGCCCCAGCATTTT
TRBV29-1	TRBD1	.	TRBJ1-1	CSADGQGSGNTEAFF	TGCAGCGCCGATGGACAGGGGAGTGGGAACACTGAAGCTTTCTTT
TRBV5-1	.	.	TRBJ1-6	CASSLATTRSPLHF	TGCGCCAGCAGCTTGGCCACCACGAGGTCACCCCTCCACTTT